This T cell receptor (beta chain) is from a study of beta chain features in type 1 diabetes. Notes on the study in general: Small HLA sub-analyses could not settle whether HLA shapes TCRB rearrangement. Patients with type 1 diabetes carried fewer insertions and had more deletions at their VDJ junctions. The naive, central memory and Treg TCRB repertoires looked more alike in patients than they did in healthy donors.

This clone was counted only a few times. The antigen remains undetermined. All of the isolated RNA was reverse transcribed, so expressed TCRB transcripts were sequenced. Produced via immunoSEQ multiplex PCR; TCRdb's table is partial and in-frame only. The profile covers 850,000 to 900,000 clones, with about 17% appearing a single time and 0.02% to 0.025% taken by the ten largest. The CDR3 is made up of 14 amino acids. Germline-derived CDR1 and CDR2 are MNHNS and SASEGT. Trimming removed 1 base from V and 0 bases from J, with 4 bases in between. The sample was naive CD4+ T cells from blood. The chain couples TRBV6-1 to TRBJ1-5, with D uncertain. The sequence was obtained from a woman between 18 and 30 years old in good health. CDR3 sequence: CASSEDYSNQPQHF. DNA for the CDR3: TGTGCCAGCAGTGAAGACTATAGCAATCAGCCCCAGCATTTT.